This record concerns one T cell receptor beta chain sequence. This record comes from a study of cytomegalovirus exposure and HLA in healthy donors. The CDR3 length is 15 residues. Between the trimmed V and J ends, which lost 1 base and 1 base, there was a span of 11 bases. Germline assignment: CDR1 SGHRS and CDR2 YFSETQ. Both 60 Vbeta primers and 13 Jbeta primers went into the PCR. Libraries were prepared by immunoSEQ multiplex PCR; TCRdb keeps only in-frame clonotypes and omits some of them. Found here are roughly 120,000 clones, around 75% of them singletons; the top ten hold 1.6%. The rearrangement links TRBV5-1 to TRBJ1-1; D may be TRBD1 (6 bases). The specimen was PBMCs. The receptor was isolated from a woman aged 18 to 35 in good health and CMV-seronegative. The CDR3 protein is CASSLSQGKNTEAFF. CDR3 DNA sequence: TGCGCCAGCAGCTTGTCCCAGGGGAAGAACACTGAAGCTTTCTTT.